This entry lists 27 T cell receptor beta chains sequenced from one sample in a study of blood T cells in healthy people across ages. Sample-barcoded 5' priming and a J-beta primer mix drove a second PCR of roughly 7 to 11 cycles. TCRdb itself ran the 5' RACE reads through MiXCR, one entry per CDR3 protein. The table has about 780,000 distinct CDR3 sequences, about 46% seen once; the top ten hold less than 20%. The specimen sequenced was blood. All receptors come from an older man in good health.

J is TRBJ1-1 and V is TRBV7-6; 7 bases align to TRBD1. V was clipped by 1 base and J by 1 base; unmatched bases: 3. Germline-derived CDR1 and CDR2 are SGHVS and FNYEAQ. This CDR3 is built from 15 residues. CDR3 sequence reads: CASSLVGTENTEAFF. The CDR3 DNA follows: TGTGCCAGCAGCTTAGTCGGGACAGAGAACACTGAAGCTTTCTTT.

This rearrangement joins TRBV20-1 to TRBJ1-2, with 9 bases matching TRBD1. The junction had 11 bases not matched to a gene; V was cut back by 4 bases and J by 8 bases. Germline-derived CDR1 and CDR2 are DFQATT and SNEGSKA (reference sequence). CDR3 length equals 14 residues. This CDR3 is CSAKQTGGTQGYTF. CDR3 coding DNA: TGCAGTGCTAAGCAGACAGGGGGAACCCAAGGCTACACCTTC.

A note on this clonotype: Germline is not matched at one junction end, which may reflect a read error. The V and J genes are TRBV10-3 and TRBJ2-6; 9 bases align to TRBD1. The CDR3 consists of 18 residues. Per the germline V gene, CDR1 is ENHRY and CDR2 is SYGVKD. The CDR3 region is CAISGGTGTRSGANILTF. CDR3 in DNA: TGTGCCATCAGTGGTGGGACAGGGACACGCTCTGGGGCCAACATCCTGACTTTC.

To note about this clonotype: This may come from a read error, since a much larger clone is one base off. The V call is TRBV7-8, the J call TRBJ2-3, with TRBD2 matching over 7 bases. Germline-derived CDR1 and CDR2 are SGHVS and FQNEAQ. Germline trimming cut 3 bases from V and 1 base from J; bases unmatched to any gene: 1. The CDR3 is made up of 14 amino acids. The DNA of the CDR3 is TGTGCCAGCAGCTTTACTAGCGGCACAGATACGCAGTATTTT. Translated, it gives CASSFTSGTDTQYF.

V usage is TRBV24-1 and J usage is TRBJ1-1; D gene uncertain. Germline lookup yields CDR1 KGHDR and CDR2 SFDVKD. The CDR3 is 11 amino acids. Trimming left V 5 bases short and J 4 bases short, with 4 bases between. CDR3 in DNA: TGTGCCACCAGTGCGGGCACTGAAGCTTTCTTT. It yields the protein CATSAGTEAFF.

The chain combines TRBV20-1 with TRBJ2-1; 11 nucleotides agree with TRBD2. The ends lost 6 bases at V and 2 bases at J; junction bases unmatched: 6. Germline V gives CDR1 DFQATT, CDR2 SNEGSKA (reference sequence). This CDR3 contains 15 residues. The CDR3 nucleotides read TGCAGTGCCGCAAGACTAGCGGGGCCCTACAATGAGCAGTTCTTC. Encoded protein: CSAARLAGPYNEQFF.

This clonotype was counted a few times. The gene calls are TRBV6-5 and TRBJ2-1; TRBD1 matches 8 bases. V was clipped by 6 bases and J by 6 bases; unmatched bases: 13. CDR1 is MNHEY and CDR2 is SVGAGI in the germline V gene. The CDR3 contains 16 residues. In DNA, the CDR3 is TGTGCCAGCAGATTGTCAGGGGGCCTGGTCGGCAATGAGCAGTTCTTC. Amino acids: CASRLSGGLVGNEQFF.

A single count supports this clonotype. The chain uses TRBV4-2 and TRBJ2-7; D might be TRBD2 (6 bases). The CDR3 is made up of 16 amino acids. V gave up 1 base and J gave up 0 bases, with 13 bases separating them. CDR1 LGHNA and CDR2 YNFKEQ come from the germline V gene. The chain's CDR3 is CASSQGDAGSSYEQYF. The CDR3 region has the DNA TGTGCCAGCAGCCAAGGAGATGCGGGGAGCTCCTACGAGCAGTACTTC.

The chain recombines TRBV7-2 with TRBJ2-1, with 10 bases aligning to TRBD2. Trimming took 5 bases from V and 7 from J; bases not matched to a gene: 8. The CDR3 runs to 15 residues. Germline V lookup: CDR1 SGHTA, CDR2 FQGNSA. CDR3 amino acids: CASSQRTSGENEQFF. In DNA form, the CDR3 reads TGTGCCAGCAGCCAACGGACTAGCGGAGAAAATGAGCAGTTCTTC. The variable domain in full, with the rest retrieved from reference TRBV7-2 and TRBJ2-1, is GAGVSQSPSNKVTEKGKDVELRCDPISGHTALYWYRQSLGQGLEFLIYFQGNSAPDKSGLPSDRFSAERTGGSVSTLTIQRTQQEDSAVYLCASSQRTSGENEQFFGPGTRLTVL.

This CDR3 reads CASSGPLSGTPYQETQYF. The CDR3 bases are TGTGCCAGCAGCGGCCCTCTCTCCGGGACGCCGTACCAAGAGACCCAGTACTTC. The chain uses TRBV7-9 and TRBJ2-5; D is perhaps TRBD1 or TRBD2 (5 bases each). The CDR3 runs to 18 residues. Germline-derived CDR1 and CDR2 are SEHNR and FQNEAQ (reference sequence). V lost 5 bases, J lost 0 bases, and 22 bases lay in between.

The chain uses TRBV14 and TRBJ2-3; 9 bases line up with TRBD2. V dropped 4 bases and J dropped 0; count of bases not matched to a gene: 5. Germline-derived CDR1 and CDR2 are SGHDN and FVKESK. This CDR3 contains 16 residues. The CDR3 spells CASSPLAGFSTDTQYF. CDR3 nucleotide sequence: TGTGCCAGCAGCCCCCTAGCGGGATTCAGCACAGATACGCAGTATTTT.

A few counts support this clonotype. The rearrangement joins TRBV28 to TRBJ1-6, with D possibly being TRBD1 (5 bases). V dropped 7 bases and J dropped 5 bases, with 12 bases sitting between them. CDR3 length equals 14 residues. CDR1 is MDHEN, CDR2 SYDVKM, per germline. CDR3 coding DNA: TGTGCCAGCACCGGGGGGGGAAATAATTCACCCCTCCACTTT. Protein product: CASTGGGNNSPLHF. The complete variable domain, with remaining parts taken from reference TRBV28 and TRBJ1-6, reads DVKVTQSSRYLVKRTGEKVFLECVQDMDHENMFWYRQDPGLGLRLIYFSYDVKMKEKGDIPEGYSVSREKKERFSLILESASTNQTSMYLCASTGGGNNSPLHFGNGTRLTVT.

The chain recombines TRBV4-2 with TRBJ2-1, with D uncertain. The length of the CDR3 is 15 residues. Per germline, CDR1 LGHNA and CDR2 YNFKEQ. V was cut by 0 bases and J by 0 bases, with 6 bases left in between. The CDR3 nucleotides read TGTGCCAGCAGCCAAGACCGCCGCTCCTACAATGAGCAGTTCTTC. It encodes CASSQDRRSYNEQFF.

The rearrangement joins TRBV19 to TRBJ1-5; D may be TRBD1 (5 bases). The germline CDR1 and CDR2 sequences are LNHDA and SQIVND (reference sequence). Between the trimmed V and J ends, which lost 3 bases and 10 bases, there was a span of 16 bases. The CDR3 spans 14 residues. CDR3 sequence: CASSIRDREGPQHF. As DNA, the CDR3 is TGTGCCAGTAGTATCCGCGACAGAGAGGGTCCCCAGCATTTT.

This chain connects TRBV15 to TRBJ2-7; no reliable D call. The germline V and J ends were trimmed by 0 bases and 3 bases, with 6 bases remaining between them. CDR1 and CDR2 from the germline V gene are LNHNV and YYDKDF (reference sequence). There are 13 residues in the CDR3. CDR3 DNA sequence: TGTGCCACCAGCAGAGATATGGGCTACGAGCAGTACTTC. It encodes CATSRDMGYEQYF.

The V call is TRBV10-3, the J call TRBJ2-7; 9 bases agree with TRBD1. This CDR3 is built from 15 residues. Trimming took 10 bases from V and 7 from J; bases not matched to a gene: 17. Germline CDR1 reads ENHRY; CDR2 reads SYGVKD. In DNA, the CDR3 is TGTGCCACCAAGACCACGGGACAGGGAACATCGGAGCAGTACTTC. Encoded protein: CATKTTGQGTSEQYF.

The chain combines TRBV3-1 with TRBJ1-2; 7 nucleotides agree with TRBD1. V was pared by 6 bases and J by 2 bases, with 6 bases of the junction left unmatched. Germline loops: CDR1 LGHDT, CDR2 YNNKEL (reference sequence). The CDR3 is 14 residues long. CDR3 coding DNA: TGTGCCAGCAGTCGTGGACAGGCCAACTATGGCTACACCTTC. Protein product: CASSRGQANYGYTF.

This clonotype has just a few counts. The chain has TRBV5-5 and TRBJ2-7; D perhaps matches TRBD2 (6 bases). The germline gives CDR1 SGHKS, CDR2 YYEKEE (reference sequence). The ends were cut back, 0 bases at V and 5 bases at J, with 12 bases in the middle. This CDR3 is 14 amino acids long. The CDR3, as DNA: TGTGCCAGCAGCTTGGGGTGGAGGGACCACGAGCAGTACTTC. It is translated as CASSLGWRDHEQYF. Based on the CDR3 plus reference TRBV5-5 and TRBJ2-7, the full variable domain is DAGVTQSPTHLIKTRGQQVTLRCSPISGHKSVSWYQQVLGQGPQFIFQYYEKEERGRGNFPDRFSARQFPNYSSELNVNALLLGDSALYLCASSLGWRDHEQYFGPGTRLTVT.

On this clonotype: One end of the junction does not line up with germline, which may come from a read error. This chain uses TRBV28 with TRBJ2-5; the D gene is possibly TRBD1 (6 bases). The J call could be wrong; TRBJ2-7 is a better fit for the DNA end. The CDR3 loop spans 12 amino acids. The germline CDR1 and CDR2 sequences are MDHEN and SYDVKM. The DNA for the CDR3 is TGTGCCGGCAGAACGGACAGTGGCGAGCAGTACTTC. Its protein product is CAGRTDSGEQYF.

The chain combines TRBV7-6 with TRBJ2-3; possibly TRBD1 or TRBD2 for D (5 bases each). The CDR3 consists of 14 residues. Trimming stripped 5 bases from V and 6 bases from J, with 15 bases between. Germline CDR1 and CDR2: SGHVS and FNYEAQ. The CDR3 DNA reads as TGTGCCAGCAGCCAAGATGGGGGTACCGATACGCAGTATTTT. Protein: CASSQDGGTDTQYF. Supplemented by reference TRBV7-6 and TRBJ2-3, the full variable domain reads GAGVSQSPRYKVTKRGQDVALRCDPISGHVSLYWYRQALGQGPEFLTYFNYEAQQDKSGLPNDRFSAERPEGSISTLTIQRTEQRDSAMYRCASSQDGGTDTQYFGPGTRLTVL.

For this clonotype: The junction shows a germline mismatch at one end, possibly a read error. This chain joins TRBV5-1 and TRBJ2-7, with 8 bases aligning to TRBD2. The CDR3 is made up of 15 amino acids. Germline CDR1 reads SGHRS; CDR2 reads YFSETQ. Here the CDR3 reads CANSVAGTRGHEQYF. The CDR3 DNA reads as TGCGCCAACAGCGTCGCCGGGACTAGGGGACACGAGCAGTACTTC.

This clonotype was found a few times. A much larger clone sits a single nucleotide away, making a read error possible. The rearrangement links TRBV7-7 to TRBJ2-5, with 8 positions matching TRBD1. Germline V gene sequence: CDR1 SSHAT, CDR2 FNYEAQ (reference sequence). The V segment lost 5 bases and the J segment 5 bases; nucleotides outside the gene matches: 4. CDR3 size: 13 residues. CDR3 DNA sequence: TGTGCCAGCAGCGCGGACAGGGAGGAGACCCAGTACTTC. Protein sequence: CASSADREETQYF.

The CDR3 coding sequence is TGTGCCAGCAGCCAAGTACATCATTATGGGAACTACAATGAGCAGTACTTC. It specifies CASSQVHHYGNYNEQYF. The chain links TRBV14 to TRBJ2-5; D unresolved. CDR3 length: 17 residues. Germline CDR1 SGHDN, CDR2 FVKESK. V lost 1 base and J 11 bases, leaving 26 bases between the germline ends.

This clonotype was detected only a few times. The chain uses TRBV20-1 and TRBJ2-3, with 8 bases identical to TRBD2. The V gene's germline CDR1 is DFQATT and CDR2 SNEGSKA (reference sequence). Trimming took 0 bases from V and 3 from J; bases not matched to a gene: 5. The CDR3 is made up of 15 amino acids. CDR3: CSAREWSGSTDTQYF. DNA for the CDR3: TGCAGTGCTAGAGAATGGAGCGGGAGTACAGATACGCAGTATTTT.

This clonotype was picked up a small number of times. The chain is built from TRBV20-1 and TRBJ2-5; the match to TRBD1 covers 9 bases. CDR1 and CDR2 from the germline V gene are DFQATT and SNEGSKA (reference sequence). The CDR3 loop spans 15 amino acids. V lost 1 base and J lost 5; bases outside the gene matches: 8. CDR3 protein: CSARGGQGMTETQYF. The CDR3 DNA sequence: TGCAGTGCTAGAGGAGGACAGGGGATGACGGAGACCCAGTACTTC.

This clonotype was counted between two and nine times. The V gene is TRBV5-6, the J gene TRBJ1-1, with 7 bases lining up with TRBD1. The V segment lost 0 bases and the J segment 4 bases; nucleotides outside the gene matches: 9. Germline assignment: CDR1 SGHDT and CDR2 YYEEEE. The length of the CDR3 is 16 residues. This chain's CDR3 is CASSLDRQGVFTEAFF. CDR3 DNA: TGTGCCAGCAGCTTGGACAGGCAGGGGGTTTTCACTGAAGCTTTCTTT.

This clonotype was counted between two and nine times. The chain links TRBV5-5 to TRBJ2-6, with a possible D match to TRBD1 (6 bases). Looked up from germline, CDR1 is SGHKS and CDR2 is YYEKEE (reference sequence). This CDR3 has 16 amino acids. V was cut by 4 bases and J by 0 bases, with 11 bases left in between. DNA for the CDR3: TGTGCCAGCAGCGCGGACAGTAACTCTGGGGCCAACGTCCTGACTTTC. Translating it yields CASSADSNSGANVLTF.